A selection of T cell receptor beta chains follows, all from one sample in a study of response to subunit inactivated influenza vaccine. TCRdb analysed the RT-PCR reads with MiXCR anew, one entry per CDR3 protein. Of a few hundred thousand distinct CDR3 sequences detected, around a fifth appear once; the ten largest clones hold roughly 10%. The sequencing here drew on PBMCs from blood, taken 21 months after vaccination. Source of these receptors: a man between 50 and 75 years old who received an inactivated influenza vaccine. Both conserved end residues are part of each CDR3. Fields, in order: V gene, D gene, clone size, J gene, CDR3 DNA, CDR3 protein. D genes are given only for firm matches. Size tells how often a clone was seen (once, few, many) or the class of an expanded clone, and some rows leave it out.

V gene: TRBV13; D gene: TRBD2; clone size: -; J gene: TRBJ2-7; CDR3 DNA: TGTGCCAGCGGGACTAGCGGGAACGAGCAGTACTTC; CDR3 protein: CASGTSGNEQYF
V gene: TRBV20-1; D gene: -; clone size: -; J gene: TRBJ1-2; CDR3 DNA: TGCAGTGTCCCAACCCCGGGACATCACTATGGCTACACCTTC; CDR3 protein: CSVPTPGHHYGYTF
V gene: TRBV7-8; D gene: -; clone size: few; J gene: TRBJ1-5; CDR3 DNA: TGTGCCAGCAGCTTAAGGCTAGGCCAGCCCCAGCATTTT; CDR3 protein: CASSLRLGQPQHF
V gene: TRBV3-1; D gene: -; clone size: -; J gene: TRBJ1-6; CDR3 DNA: TGTGCCAGCAGCCAAGACAGGGCTTCACCCCTCCACTTT; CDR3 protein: CASSQDRASPLHF
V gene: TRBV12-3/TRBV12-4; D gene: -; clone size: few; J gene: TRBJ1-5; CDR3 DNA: TGTGCCAGCAGTGCGACAGCGGAGGGGGAAGCCCAGCATTTT; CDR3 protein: CASSATAEGEAQHF
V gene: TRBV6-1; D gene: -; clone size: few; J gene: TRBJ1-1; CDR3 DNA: TGTGCCAGCAAACAATCCGTGGGCTCTGAAGCTTTCTTT; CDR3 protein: CASKQSVGSEAFF
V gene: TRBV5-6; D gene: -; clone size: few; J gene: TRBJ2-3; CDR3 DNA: TGTGCCAGCAGCGCCCGGGACACAGATACGCAGTATTTT; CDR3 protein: CASSARDTDTQYF
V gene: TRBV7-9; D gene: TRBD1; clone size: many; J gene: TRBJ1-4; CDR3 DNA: TGTGCCAGCAGCTTGCCGGGACAGGGGAGCGAAAAACTGTTTTTT; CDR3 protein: CASSLPGQGSEKLFF
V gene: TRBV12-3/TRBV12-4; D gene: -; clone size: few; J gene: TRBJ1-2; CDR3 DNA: TGTGCCAGCAGTCCAACCCCGGACTATGGCTACACCTTC; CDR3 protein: CASSPTPDYGYTF
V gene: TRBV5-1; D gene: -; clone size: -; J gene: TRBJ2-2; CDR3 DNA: TGCGCCAGCAGCCCGCGGGACACTCACACCGGGGAGCTGTTTTTT; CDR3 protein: CASSPRDTHTGELFF
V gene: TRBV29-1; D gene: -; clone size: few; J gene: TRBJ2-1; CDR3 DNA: TGCAGCGTTGAAGTTAAGGGGAAGGTTTTCTACAATGAGCAGTTCTTC; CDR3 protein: CSVEVKGKVFYNEQFF
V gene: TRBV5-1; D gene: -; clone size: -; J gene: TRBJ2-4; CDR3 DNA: TGCGCCAGCAGCTTGGTAGGGGGAAAGAACATTCAGTACTTC; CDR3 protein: CASSLVGGKNIQYF
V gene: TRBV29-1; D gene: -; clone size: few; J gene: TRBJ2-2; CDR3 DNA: TGCAGCGCCCGGACGGCCATGAACACCGGGGAGCTGTTTTTT; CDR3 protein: CSARTAMNTGELFF
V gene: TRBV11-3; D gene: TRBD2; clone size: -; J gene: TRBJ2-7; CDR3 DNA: TGTGCCAGCAGCCTTCGGACTAGTGACTACGAGCAGTACTTC; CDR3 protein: CASSLRTSDYEQYF
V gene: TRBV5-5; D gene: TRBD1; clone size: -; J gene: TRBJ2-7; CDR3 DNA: TGTGCCAGCAGCTTTGGAGACAGGGTAATGGAGCAGTACTTC; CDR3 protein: CASSFGDRVMEQYF
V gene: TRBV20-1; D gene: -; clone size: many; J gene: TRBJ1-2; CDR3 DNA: TGCAGTGCTAGAGATCATCTTCGATCGGGCTATGGCTACACCTTC; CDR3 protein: CSARDHLRSGYGYTF
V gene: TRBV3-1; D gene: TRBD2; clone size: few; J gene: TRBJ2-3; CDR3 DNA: TGTGCCAGCAGCCAAGGGCTAGCGGTAAAAGATACGCAGTATTTT; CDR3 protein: CASSQGLAVKDTQYF
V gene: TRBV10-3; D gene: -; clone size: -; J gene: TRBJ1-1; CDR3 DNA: TGTGCCATCAGCGAGGCCGGCCCTAGAGGGACTGAAGCTTTCTTT; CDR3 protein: CAISEAGPRGTEAFF
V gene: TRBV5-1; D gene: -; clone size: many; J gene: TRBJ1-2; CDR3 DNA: TGCGCCAGCAGCCCGCAGCTCGGCGCGGTTGGCTACACCTTC; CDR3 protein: CASSPQLGAVGYTF
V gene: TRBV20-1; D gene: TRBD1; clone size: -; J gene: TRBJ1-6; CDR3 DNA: TGCAGTGCTAAGACAGGGGGCCGGTCCTATAATTCACCCCTCCACTTT; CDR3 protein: CSAKTGGRSYNSPLHF
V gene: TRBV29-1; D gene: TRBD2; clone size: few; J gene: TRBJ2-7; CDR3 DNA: TGCAGCGTTGTTGGCGGGAGTATCTACGAGCAGTACTTC; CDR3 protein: CSVVGGSIYEQYF
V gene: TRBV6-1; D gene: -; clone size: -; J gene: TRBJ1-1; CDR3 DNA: TGTGCCAGCAGTGTAAGCCTTCTCGCGAACACTGAAGCTTTCTTT; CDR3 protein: CASSVSLLANTEAFF
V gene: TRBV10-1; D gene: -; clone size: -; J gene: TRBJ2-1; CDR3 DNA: TGCGCCAGCAGCGCCCGGGACCCCCCCTGGGAGCAGTTCTTC; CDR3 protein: CASSARDPPWEQFF
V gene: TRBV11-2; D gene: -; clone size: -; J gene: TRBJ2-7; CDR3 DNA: TGTGCCAGCAGCGTTAGCGGTCGTTCGGGCGAGCAGTACTTC; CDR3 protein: CASSVSGRSGEQYF
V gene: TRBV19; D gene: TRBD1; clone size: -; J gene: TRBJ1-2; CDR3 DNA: TGTGCCAGTAGTACGGGGACAGACCTACTCATGGGTGGCTACACCTTC; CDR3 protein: CASSTGTDLLMGGYTF
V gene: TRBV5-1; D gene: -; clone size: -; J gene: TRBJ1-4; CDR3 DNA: TGCGCCAGCAGCTTACAAGAAAATGAAAAACTGTTTTTT; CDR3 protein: CASSLQENEKLFF
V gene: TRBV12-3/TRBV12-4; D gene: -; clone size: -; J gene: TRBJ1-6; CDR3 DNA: TGTGCCAGCAGAATATACACAGGGCACAGCTCCTATAATTCACCCCTCCACTTT; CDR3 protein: CASRIYTGHSSYNSPLHF
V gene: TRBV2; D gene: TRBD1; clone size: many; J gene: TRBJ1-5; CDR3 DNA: TGTGCCAGCAGGGAAACAGGGGGCGATCAGCCCCAGCATTTT; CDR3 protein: CASRETGGDQPQHF
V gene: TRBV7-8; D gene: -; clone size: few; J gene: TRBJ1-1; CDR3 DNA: TGTGCCAGCAGCTTAGGAAACCGTGGGAGTACTGAAGCTTTCTTT; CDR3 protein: CASSLGNRGSTEAFF
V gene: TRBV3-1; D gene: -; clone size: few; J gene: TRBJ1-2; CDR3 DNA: TGTGCCAGCAGCCAAGTTAATGGCTACACCTTC; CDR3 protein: CASSQVNGYTF
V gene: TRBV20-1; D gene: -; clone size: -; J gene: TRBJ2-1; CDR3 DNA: TGCAGTGCTAGTGGAGCCGACTTCACAAATGAGCAGTTCTTC; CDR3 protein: CSASGADFTNEQFF
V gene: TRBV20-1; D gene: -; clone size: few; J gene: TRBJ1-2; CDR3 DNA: TGCAGTGCTAGGGGGGGCTTGGGCTACACCTTC; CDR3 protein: CSARGGLGYTF
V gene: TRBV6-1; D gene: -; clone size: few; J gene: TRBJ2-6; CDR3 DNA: TGTGCCAGCAGCCCTCCGGGACGGGTCTCTGGGGCCAACGTCCTGACTTTC; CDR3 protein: CASSPPGRVSGANVLTF
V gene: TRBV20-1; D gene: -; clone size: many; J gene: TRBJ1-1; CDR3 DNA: TGCAGTGCTAGCCCGGGGGTAACTGAAGCTTTCTTT; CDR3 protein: CSASPGVTEAFF
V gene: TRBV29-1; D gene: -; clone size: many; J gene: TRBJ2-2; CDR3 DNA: TGCAGCGTTGAAAGACTACCCGGGGAGCTGTTTTTT; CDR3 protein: CSVERLPGELFF
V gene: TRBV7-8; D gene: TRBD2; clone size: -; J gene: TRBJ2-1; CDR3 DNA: TGTGCCAGCAGCTTAGGGCGTCTAGCGGGGTACAATGAGCAGTTCTTC; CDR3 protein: CASSLGRLAGYNEQFF
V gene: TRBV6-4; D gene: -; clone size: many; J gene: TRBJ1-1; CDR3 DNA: TGTGCCAGCAGTGACTCGGTCAGTCGGTGGGATGGGACTGAAGCTTTCTTT; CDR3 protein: CASSDSVSRWDGTEAFF
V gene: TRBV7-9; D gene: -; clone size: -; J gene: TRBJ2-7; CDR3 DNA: TGTGCCAGCAGCTTGGGTGAGGGATATTACTCCTACGAGCAGTACTTC; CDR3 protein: CASSLGEGYYSYEQYF
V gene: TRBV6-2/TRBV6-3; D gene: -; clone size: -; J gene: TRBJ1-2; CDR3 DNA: TGTGCCAGCAGTCTCCAGGACAGAGCTGGCTATGGCTACACCTTC; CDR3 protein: CASSLQDRAGYGYTF
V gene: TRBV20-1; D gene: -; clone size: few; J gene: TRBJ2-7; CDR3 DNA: TGCAGTGCTAGTGATGCCAGGGACGCCTACGAGCAGTACTTC; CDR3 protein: CSASDARDAYEQYF
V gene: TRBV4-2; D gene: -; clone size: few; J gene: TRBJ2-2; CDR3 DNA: TGTGCCAGCAGCCCGTGGACGGGGAAGGACACCGGGGAGCTGTTTTTT; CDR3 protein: CASSPWTGKDTGELFF
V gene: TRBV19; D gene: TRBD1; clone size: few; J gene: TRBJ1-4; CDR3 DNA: TGTGCCAGTAGATCCGGGACAGGGAGTGAAAAACTGTTTTTT; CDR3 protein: CASRSGTGSEKLFF
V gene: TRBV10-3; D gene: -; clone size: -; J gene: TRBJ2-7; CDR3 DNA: TGTGCCATCAGTGAGTCAGGGGGGGAGCAGTACTTC; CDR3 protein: CAISESGGEQYF
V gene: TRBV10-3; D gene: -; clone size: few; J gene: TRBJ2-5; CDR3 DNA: TGTGCCATCAGCCCCACTTACACAGTCAAAATACAGACAGGGACCCAGTACTTC; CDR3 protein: CAISPTYTVKIQTGTQYF
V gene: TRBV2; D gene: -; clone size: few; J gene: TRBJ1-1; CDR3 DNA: TGTGCCAGCAGTGTGTACGGGGCCGGGGGCACTGAAGCTTTCTTT; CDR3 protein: CASSVYGAGGTEAFF
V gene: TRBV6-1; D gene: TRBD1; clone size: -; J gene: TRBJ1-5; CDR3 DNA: TGTGCCAGCTGCCCGTTCCCCAGGACAGGCTACAATCAGGCCCAGCATTTT; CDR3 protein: CASCPFPRTGYNQAQHF
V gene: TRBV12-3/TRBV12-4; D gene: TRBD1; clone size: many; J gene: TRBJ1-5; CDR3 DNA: TGTGCCAGCAGTTCCCTACGGAGGGGGCTCGGTGGAGGCAATCAGCCCCAGCATTTT; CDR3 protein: CASSSLRRGLGGGNQPQHF
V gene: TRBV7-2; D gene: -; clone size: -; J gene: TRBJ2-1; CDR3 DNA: TGTGCCAGCAGCTTCAGGACTATAAATGAGCAGTTCTTC; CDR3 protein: CASSFRTINEQFF